This T cell receptor (beta chain) derives from a study of blood T cell repertoires in COVID-19. Trimming removed 6 bases at V and 4 bases at J, with 18 bases between. Germline values: CDR1 SGHKS, CDR2 YYEKEE (reference sequence). The CDR3 spans 15 residues. Original handling: Amplification of reference gene primers provided the estimated nucleated cell counts. The assay was immunoSEQ multiplex PCR, and TCRdb's table has in-frame clones only and misses some. The V and J calls and clone size come from that table; D and trimming were worked out from the DNA. There are tens of thousands of clones in the sample; almost 90% occur only once, and more than 4.5% lies in the top ten.

The sequence derives from a man in his sixties with acute or convalescent COVID-19. The V gene is TRBV5-5, the J gene TRBJ2-3, with D tentatively TRBD2 (6 bases). The specimen was peripheral blood. In DNA, the CDR3 is TGTGCCAGCACCACCATGGTAGGAGGGCCAGATACGCAGTATTTT. Translating gives CASTTMVGGPDTQYF.